This TCR beta chain was recovered during a study of T cell changes during pregnancy in multiple sclerosis. Sequencing used immunoSEQ multiplex PCR; TCRdb keeps in-frame clones, though not all of them. The sample records around 88,000 clones, 92% being singletons. The receptor comes from a female donor in good health, enrolled as a control in a pregnancy study. Specimen: peripheral blood, collected after pregnancy.

The CDR3 loop is CAISDTVLLGGYTF. The DNA of the CDR3 is TGTGCCATCAGTGATACAGTGCTATTGGGTGGCTACACCTTC. The gene calls are TRBV10-3 and TRBJ1-2; unclear D gene. The CDR3 length is 14 residues. Trimming left V 3 bases short and J 7 bases short, with 15 bases between. Germline V gene data show CDR1 as ENHRY and CDR2 as SYGVKD.